Listed below are T cell receptor beta chains from one sample, sequenced in a study of cytomegalovirus exposure and HLA in healthy donors. Profiled with immunoSEQ multiplex PCR; TCRdb holds only in-frame clones, not every one. The table shows 120,000 or so clones, with 80% occurring only once. Source material: PBMCs. These receptors were taken from a female donor in good health and CMV-seronegative. Both conserved end residues are part of each CDR3. The D gene is left open where the match is weak. Clone size is stated in some rows and not others, as once, few, many or a class when expanded.

V gene	clone size	D gene	J gene	CDR3 DNA	CDR3 protein
TRBV2	-	TRBD2	TRBJ2-1	TGTGCCAGCAGCGAAAAGCTAGCGGGAGGCAACCATGAGCAGTTCTTC	CASSEKLAGGNHEQFF
TRBV6-1	-	-	TRBJ2-7	TGTGCCAGCAGTGAAGGGTGGGGGCTTGCCGAGCAGTACTTC	CASSEGWGLAEQYF
TRBV4-2	once	TRBD1	TRBJ1-4	TGTGCCAGCAGCGGACAGGGGACTCGGGTAACTAATGAAAAACTGTTTTTT	CASSGQGTRVTNEKLFF
TRBV5-6	-	TRBD1	TRBJ1-4	TGTGCCAGCAGCTCCTATACCGACAGGGGAGGTGAAAAACTGTTTTTT	CASSSYTDRGGEKLFF
TRBV12-5	-	TRBD2	TRBJ2-7	TGTGCTAGTGGTTTGGTACCGGGACTCGGTGTGGAGCGGGAGAGCTCCTACGAGCAGTACTTC	CASGLVPGLGVERESSYEQYF
TRBV11-2	-	-	TRBJ2-3	TGTGCCAGCAGCTTAGACCGGGATCCCGTGTCGACAGATACGCAGTATTTT	CASSLDRDPVSTDTQYF
TRBV19	once	-	TRBJ2-7	TGTGCCAGTAGAGAACGGGGGAGCTCCTACGAGCAGTACTTC	CASRERGSSYEQYF
TRBV6-1	-	TRBD1	TRBJ1-1	TGTGCCAGCAGTGAAGCGACAGGGGGGAACACTGAAGCTTTCTTT	CASSEATGGNTEAFF
TRBV21-1	-	-	TRBJ1-4	TGTGCCAGCAGTTACAGTGGATGGAAGGTCAGAAAACTGTTTTTT	CASSYSGWKVRKLFF
TRBV5-6	-	-	TRBJ2-1	TGTGCCAGCAGCTTGTACGGTACTAACTCCTACAATGAGCAGTTCTTC	CASSLYGTNSYNEQFF
TRBV6-6	-	-	TRBJ2-1	TGTGCCAGCAGTTACTCCCTAGAGGCCAATGAGCAGTTCTTC	CASSYSLEANEQFF
TRBV6-1	-	-	TRBJ2-7	TGTGCCAGCAGTGAAGCGACGGGGGAACCCTCCTACGAGCAGTACTTC	CASSEATGEPSYEQYF
TRBV6-1	-	TRBD1	TRBJ1-1	TGTGCCAGCAGTAGGGACAGGCAAGGCGAAAGTGAAGCTTTCTTT	CASSRDRQGESEAFF
TRBV4-2	-	-	TRBJ2-1	TGTGCCAGCAGCCAAGCCGCAGGAGGGAGCGCCTACAATGAGCAGTTCTTC	CASSQAAGGSAYNEQFF
TRBV10-3	-	TRBD1	TRBJ1-1	TGTGCCATCAGCAATTCAGGGGGCTCTGAAGCTTTCTTT	CAISNSGGSEAFF
TRBV30	-	-	TRBJ1-6	TGTGCCTGGGGACAGATAAATTCACCCCTCCACTTT	CAWGQINSPLHF
TRBV30	-	-	TRBJ2-7	TGTGCCTCGACCTTCACCCTTAGCGACCTATCCTACGAGCAGTACTTC	CASTFTLSDLSYEQYF
TRBV2	-	-	TRBJ2-7	TGTGCCAGCAGTTCTGGACAGAGCCCCCTCTACGAGCAGTACTTC	CASSSGQSPLYEQYF
TRBV6-1	few	-	TRBJ1-5	TGTGCCAGCAGATCGACACAGGGAAGCAATCAGCCCCAGCATTTT	CASRSTQGSNQPQHF
TRBV5-4	-	TRBD2	TRBJ2-1	TGTGCCAGCAGGTTTAGCGGGATGGGGTGGGATGAGCAGTTCTTC	CASRFSGMGWDEQFF
TRBV6-1	-	TRBD1	TRBJ2-5	TGTGCCAGCAGTCCCGGGACAGGGTCGGAGACCCAGTACTTC	CASSPGTGSETQYF
TRBV2	few	-	TRBJ1-2	TGTGCCAGCAGTGGGGAGGGCTATGGCTACACCTTC	CASSGEGYGYTF
TRBV9	-	-	TRBJ2-1	TGTGCCAGCAGCGGTTCGTACAATGAGCAGTTCTTC	CASSGSYNEQFF
TRBV18	-	-	TRBJ1-2	TGTGCCAGCTCACCACAGACTGGCGGGACGGCGAAGAATGGCTACACCTTC	CASSPQTGGTAKNGYTF
TRBV28	-	TRBD1	TRBJ2-1	TGTGCCAGCAGTCCTTATGCCTATGGGGGGACAGGGAGCTCCTACAATGAGCAGTTCTTC	CASSPYAYGGTGSSYNEQFF
TRBV6-6	-	TRBD1	TRBJ2-6	TGTGCCAGCAGTCGGACAGGGGTTGGGGCCAACGTCCTGACTTTC	CASSRTGVGANVLTF
TRBV5-1	-	TRBD1	TRBJ2-5	TGCGCCAGCAGCTTGGGCGGGACAGGGATAGAGACCCAGTACTTC	CASSLGGTGIETQYF
TRBV19	-	TRBD2	TRBJ2-1	TGTGCCAGTGCGGTCTCTAGCGGGAGATACTACAATGAGCAGTTCTTC	CASAVSSGRYYNEQFF
TRBV25-1	-	-	TRBJ2-2	TGTGCCAGCAGTGAACATGCAGGGACCGGGGAGCTGTTTTTT	CASSEHAGTGELFF
TRBV2	-	-	TRBJ2-6	TGTGCCAGCAGTGACGGGACTGGGGCCAACGGCCTGACTTTC	CASSDGTGANGLTF
TRBV7-2	-	-	TRBJ2-7	TGTGCCAGCAGCCGTCCCGGGGTCCGGTGGGAGCAGTACTTC	CASSRPGVRWEQYF
TRBV11-1	-	TRBD2	TRBJ2-7	TGTGCCAGCAGCTCCAAAGGCGGGGGGGCTTACGAGCAGTACTTC	CASSSKGGGAYEQYF
TRBV5-4	-	-	TRBJ2-1	TGTGCCAGCAGGACGGGGGCCTACAATGAGCAGTTCTTC	CASRTGAYNEQFF
TRBV5-1	-	-	TRBJ1-3	TGCGCCAGCAGTTCCGGGAGGGAAGCCTCTGGAAACACCATATATTTT	CASSSGREASGNTIYF
TRBV27	-	-	TRBJ2-1	TGTGCCAGCAGAAGAACTCCCCGAGAACTCTACAATGAGCAGTTCTTC	CASRRTPRELYNEQFF
TRBV27	-	-	TRBJ2-7	TGTGCCAGCAGTTCTACCCCATTCTCCTACGAGCAGTACTTC	CASSSTPFSYEQYF
TRBV27	-	-	TRBJ2-5	TGTGCCAGCAGAAGAACTAATCAAGAGACCCAGTACTTC	CASRRTNQETQYF
TRBV5-1	-	-	TRBJ2-1	TGCGCCAGCAGCGAGGGTAGCTCCTACAATGAGCAGTTCTTC	CASSEGSSYNEQFF
TRBV9	few	-	TRBJ1-1	TGTGCCAGCAGCGCCCCCTCAGGTGGGAGGCACACTGAAGCTTTCTTT	CASSAPSGGRHTEAFF
TRBV9	few	-	TRBJ2-3	TGTGCCAGCAGCGGTTACAGGGATACGCAGTATTTT	CASSGYRDTQYF
TRBV7-5	once	-	TRBJ1-1	TGTGCCAGACTTAACACTGAAGCTTTCTTT	CARLNTEAFF
TRBV7-9	-	-	TRBJ2-1	TGTGCCAGCAGCCGCGGAAGTCAGTACAATGAGCAGTTCTTC	CASSRGSQYNEQFF
TRBV5-5	once	-	TRBJ1-3	TGTGCCAGCAGCTTCTCGGGGGCTGGAAACACCATATATTTT	CASSFSGAGNTIYF
TRBV11-3	-	-	TRBJ2-5	TGTGCCAGCAGCTTAGGTGGGGCGGGGACCCAAGAGACCCAGTACTTC	CASSLGGAGTQETQYF
TRBV18	-	TRBD1	TRBJ1-1	TGTGCCAGCTCCCGGGACAGCAACACTGAAGCTTTCTTT	CASSRDSNTEAFF
TRBV7-3	once	-	TRBJ1-1	TGTGCCAGCAGCCCCTCTTCGGGACTGGAAGCTTTCTTT	CASSPSSGLEAFF
TRBV6-5	-	-	TRBJ1-5	TGTGCCAGCAGAGATTACATGGGCAATCAGCCCCAGCATTTT	CASRDYMGNQPQHF
TRBV5-6	-	-	TRBJ1-2	TGTGCCAGCAGCGTCGGGGTCCTAACTCGCTATGGCTACACCTTC	CASSVGVLTRYGYTF
TRBV6-6	-	TRBD1	TRBJ1-2	TGTGCCAGCAGTTACTCGAAGTGGCAGGGGGCGGGAGGCTACACCTTC	CASSYSKWQGAGGYTF
TRBV6-1	few	-	TRBJ2-7	TGTGCCAGCAGTGACGATGGGTACAGCCGATCCTACGAGCAGTACTTC	CASSDDGYSRSYEQYF
TRBV7-9	-	-	TRBJ1-2	TGTGCCAGCAGCGGGGGGGGCGACTATGGCTACACCTTC	CASSGGGDYGYTF
TRBV6-5	-	TRBD1	TRBJ1-5	TGTGCCAGCAGCGAGGACAGGGCACCAAATCAGCCCCAGCATTTT	CASSEDRAPNQPQHF